A single sample gave rise to the 31 T cell receptor beta chains below, sequenced in a study of blood T cell repertoires in COVID-19. The method was immunoSEQ multiplex PCR; TCRdb's version includes in-frame clones alone and lacks a portion of them. The sample consists of 150,000 to 200,000 clones, 85% to 90% of them appearing once. What was sequenced was peripheral blood. These TCRs come from a man between 18 and 35 years old with active or convalescent COVID-19.

The table lists this clone with a count of one. V usage is TRBV4-2 and J usage is TRBJ2-7; 8 nucleotides line up with TRBD1. V shed 4 bases, J shed 2 bases, and the junction held 4 bases outside the gene matches. There are 14 residues in the CDR3. CDR1 LGHNA and CDR2 YNFKEQ come from the germline V gene. This CDR3 is CASSLGQGPYEQYV. As DNA, the CDR3 is TGTGCCAGCAGCCTTGGACAGGGCCCCTACGAGCAGTACGTC.

The gene calls are TRBV12-3 or TRBV12-4 and TRBJ2-1; no clear D gene. V was cut by 3 bases and J by 9 bases, with 9 bases left in between. The CDR3 covers 12 residues. The CDR3 DNA is TGTGCCAGCAGTTTTTACCCCGGTGAGCAGTTCTTC. Translated, it gives CASSFYPGEQFF.

This clone turned up a few times. This chain links TRBV5-1 with TRBJ1-1, with 10 positions matching TRBD1. The CDR3 consists of 17 residues. V shed 4 bases and J 11 bases; nucleotides not matched to a gene: 20. CDR1 and CDR2 (germline): SGHRS, YFSETQ. The CDR3 bases are TGCGCCAGCAGCCGAGATCGGGACAGGGGTAAATCGGGTCGCGCTTTCTTT. Its protein is CASSRDRDRGKSGRAFF.

The chain links TRBV11-2 to TRBJ2-1, with TRBD2 matching over 8 bases. The germline gives CDR1 SGHAT, CDR2 FQNNGV. The ends lost 2 bases at V and 5 bases at J; junction bases unmatched: 5. The CDR3 extends over 15 amino acids. CDR3 residues: CASSLYPGGDNEQFF. The CDR3 DNA reads TGTGCCAGCAGCTTATATCCGGGAGGGGACAATGAGCAGTTCTTC.

This chain joins TRBV2 and TRBJ2-2; TRBD1 matches at 9 bases. Trimming at V came to 8 bases and at J to 2 bases, leaving 6 bases not matched to a gene. The CDR3 loop spans 15 amino acids. Germline V gene lookup returns CDR1 SNHLY and CDR2 FYNNEI. CDR3 DNA: TGTGCCAGCGCCCGGGACAGGGTAAACACCGGGGAGCTGTTTTTT. Translated: CASARDRVNTGELFF.

J is TRBJ2-1 and V is TRBV5-1, with TRBD2 matching 13 bases. From germline, CDR1 is SGHRS and CDR2 YFSETQ. The CDR3 length is 17 residues. V shed 4 bases, J shed 4 bases, and the junction held 8 bases outside the gene matches. In nucleotides, the CDR3 is TGCGCCAGCAGCCCCGGGACTAGCGGGACCACATACAATGAGCAGTTCTTC. This translates into CASSPGTSGTTYNEQFF.

To note about this clone: A read error is possible here, since a much larger clone lies one base away. The chain recombines TRBV5-1 with TRBJ1-2; D is possibly TRBD1 (6 bases). CDR1 is SGHRS, CDR2 YFSETQ, per germline. The CDR3 loop spans 13 amino acids. CDR3 amino acids: CASSLDRDYSYTF. For the CDR3, the DNA is TGCGCCAGCAGCTTGGACAGGGACTATAGCTACACCTTC.

The chain joins TRBV3-1 (or the pseudogene TRBV3-2) to TRBJ1-2, with 12 nucleotides matching TRBD1. V dropped 5 bases and J dropped 6; count of bases not matched to a gene: 7. The CDR3 has 15 residues. Germline V gene sequence: CDR1 LGHDT, CDR2 YNNKEL (reference sequence). Written as DNA, the CDR3 is TGTGCCAGCAGCTTCCCGGGACAGGGGGCAGATGGCTACACCTTC. Its translation: CASSFPGQGADGYTF.

The genes are TRBV30 and TRBJ1-2; D is unclear. V lost 1 base, J lost 2 bases, and 20 bases lay in between. Germline V gives CDR1 GTSNPN, CDR2 SVGIG (reference sequence). The CDR3 is made up of 17 amino acids. CDR3 in DNA: TGTGCCTGGAGTGGTTGGGAGACTAAAACGACCAACTATGGCTACACCTTC. Translation: CAWSGWETKTTNYGYTF.

The CDR3 protein is CASSSVGGLARYEQYF. DNA of the CDR3: TGTGCCAGCAGCTCCGTTGGGGGACTAGCTCGCTACGAGCAGTACTTC. V and J are TRBV7-8 and TRBJ2-7; 9 nucleotides match TRBD2. The CDR3 covers 16 residues. V shed 4 bases and J 3 bases; nucleotides not matched to a gene: 10. CDR1 and CDR2 (germline): SGHVS, FQNEAQ. Full variable domain (remainder filled in from reference TRBV7-8 and TRBJ2-7): GAGVSQSPRYKVAKRGQDVALRCDPISGHVSLFWYQQALGQGPEFLTYFQNEAQLDKSGLPSDRFFAERPEGSVSTLKIQRTQQEDSAVYLCASSSVGGLARYEQYFGPGTRLTVT.

The chain couples TRBV7-9 to TRBJ2-3; D is possibly TRBD2 (6 bases). CDR3 length equals 16 residues. Trimming pared 1 base from V and 1 base from J, leaving 12 bases between. CDR1 and CDR2 from the germline V gene are SEHNR and FQNEAQ (reference sequence). Here the CDR3 DNA reads TGTGCCAGCAGCTTAGGGGACTCCTCTCGCACAGATACGCAGTATTTT. This translates into CASSLGDSSRTDTQYF.

The CDR3 nucleotides read TGTGCCAGTAGTCGGACAGCCCTTTCTAACTATGGCTACACCTTC. Translation: CASSRTALSNYGYTF. This chain uses TRBV19 with TRBJ1-2; the D gene is possibly TRBD1 (6 bases). Looked up from germline, CDR1 is LNHDA and CDR2 is SQIVND (reference sequence). Trimming took off 5 bases at V and 0 bases at J, with 13 bases between the two ends. The CDR3 runs to 15 residues.

V gene TRBV28 combines with J gene TRBJ1-2; perhaps TRBD1 as D (6 bases). This CDR3 region has 15 residues. The ends were cut back, 0 bases at V and 0 bases at J, with 8 bases in the middle. Germline assignment: CDR1 MDHEN and CDR2 SYDVKM. CDR3 sequence: CASSLWGAANYGYTF. Written as DNA, the CDR3 is TGTGCCAGCAGTTTATGGGGGGCCGCTAACTATGGCTACACCTTC.

This rearrangement joins TRBV11-3 to TRBJ2-2, with D uncertain. The length of the CDR3 is 15 residues. The V gene lost 1 base and the J gene lost 1 base, with 7 bases spanning the gap. CDR1 is SGHNT, CDR2 YENEEA, per germline. CDR3 region: CASSLAPENTGELFF. The CDR3 DNA reads as TGTGCCAGCAGCTTAGCGCCAGAGAACACCGGGGAGCTGTTTTTT.

V usage is TRBV6-5 and J usage is TRBJ2-1; the match to TRBD2 covers 8 bases. V dropped 0 bases and J dropped 10; count of bases not matched to a gene: 5. There are 14 residues in the CDR3. Germline lookup yields CDR1 MNHEY and CDR2 SVGAGI. The CDR3 loop reads CASSYSSGLEEQFF. The CDR3 DNA sequence: TGTGCCAGCAGTTACTCGTCGGGACTAGAAGAGCAGTTCTTC.

The rearrangement uses TRBV6-5 and TRBJ1-6; D remains unclear. CDR3 length equals 15 residues. Looked up from germline, CDR1 is MNHEY and CDR2 is SVGAGI. V lost 8 bases, J lost 11 bases, and 22 bases lay in between. DNA for the CDR3: TGTGCCAGCCACTCCCTGGGCGATTGGGTGGCACCCCTCCACTTT. Protein: CASHSLGDWVAPLHF.

The chain recombines TRBV18 with TRBJ1-4; D may be TRBD1 (5 bases). Germline CDR1 reads KGHSH; CDR2 reads LQKENI. This CDR3 contains 12 residues. Trimming removed 6 bases from V and 4 bases from J, with 6 bases in between. The CDR3 protein is CASSQGNEKLFF. DNA for the CDR3: TGTGCCAGCTCGCAGGGTAATGAAAAACTGTTTTTT.

The rearrangement joins TRBV6-5 to TRBJ1-3; D call uncertain. V was clipped by 7 bases and J by 4 bases, with 14 bases between them. The CDR3 covers 14 residues. Per the germline V gene, CDR1 is MNHEY and CDR2 is SVGAGI. This CDR3 is CASTRTPGGNTIYF. CDR3 DNA sequence: TGTGCCAGCACCCGGACCCCGGGAGGAAACACCATATATTTT.

This rearrangement joins TRBV4-2 to TRBJ1-2, with TRBD1 matching 8 bases. Germline V gene lookup returns CDR1 LGHNA and CDR2 YNFKEQ. J was trimmed by 2 bases and V by 3 bases; bases with no gene match: 5. The CDR3 totals 15 residues. CDR3 region: CASSHGQGSNYGYTF. DNA for the CDR3: TGTGCCAGCAGCCACGGACAGGGATCGAACTATGGCTACACCTTC.

The chain links TRBV24-1 to TRBJ1-2; 7 bases align to TRBD1. The CDR3 is 12 residues long. The ends lost 9 bases at V and 6 bases at J; junction bases unmatched: 6. In germline, CDR1 is KGHDR, CDR2 SFDVKD. As DNA, the CDR3 is TGTGCCACCTATAATACAGGGGATGGCTACACCTTC. This gives the protein CATYNTGDGYTF.

V gene TRBV14 combines with J gene TRBJ2-1; 10 nucleotides align to TRBD2. This CDR3 spans 16 amino acids. Losses at the gene ends were 2 bases for V and 3 bases for J; bases not matched to a gene: 4. CDR1 SGHDN and CDR2 FVKESK come from the germline V gene. Here the CDR3 reads CASSQTVAGGYNEQFF. CDR3 sequence (DNA): TGTGCCAGCAGCCAAACGGTAGCGGGGGGCTACAATGAGCAGTTCTTC.

This chain connects TRBV7-9 to TRBJ1-2; D perhaps matches TRBD1 (5 bases). Looked up from germline, CDR1 is SEHNR and CDR2 is FQNEAQ (reference sequence). The germline V and J ends were trimmed by 8 bases and 1 base, with 8 bases remaining between them. The CDR3 extends over 12 amino acids. This CDR3 is CASGRGNYGYTF. The CDR3 DNA reads as TGTGCCAGCGGGAGGGGTAACTATGGCTACACCTTC.

The V call is TRBV7-6, the J call TRBJ2-1; 8 positions match TRBD2. Germline CDR1 SGHVS, CDR2 FNYEAQ. J was trimmed by 6 bases and V by 3 bases; bases with no gene match: 7. This CDR3 is built from 15 residues. CDR3 DNA sequence: TGTGCCAGCAGCTTGGGGCCCGGGGGGGTCAATGAGCAGTTCTTC. It codes for CASSLGPGGVNEQFF.

The chain employs TRBV19 and TRBJ2-5; 7 positions match TRBD1. The germline gives CDR1 LNHDA, CDR2 SQIVND (reference sequence). V gave up 8 bases and J gave up 2 bases; unmatched junction bases: 14. The CDR3 has 16 amino acids. The CDR3 DNA reads as TGTGCCAGTTCCACCGGCTCTGAGGGACAGCAAGAGACCCAGTACTTC. Protein product: CASSTGSEGQQETQYF.

V usage is TRBV18 and J usage is TRBJ2-1, with 8 bases matching TRBD2. Germline V gene sequence: CDR1 KGHSH, CDR2 LQKENI. V dropped 1 base and J dropped 5; count of bases not matched to a gene: 10. The CDR3 covers 17 residues. CDR3 amino acids: CASSPRGSGSIHNEQFF. The CDR3 coding sequence is TGTGCCAGCTCACCACGGGGAAGCGGGAGTATCCACAATGAGCAGTTCTTC.

This clone was recorded only once. V and J are TRBV9 and TRBJ1-1; TRBD1 is a possible D gene (6 bases). The CDR3 extends over 14 amino acids. Per the germline V gene, CDR1 is SGDLS and CDR2 is YYNGEE. V lost 4 bases and J lost 1, with 11 bases in between. The CDR3 DNA sequence: TGTGCCAGCAGCACGGGACACCCGAACACTGAAGCTTTCTTT. Its translation: CASSTGHPNTEAFF.

The chain links TRBV11-2 to TRBJ2-3, with D perhaps TRBD2 (5 bases). The V end lost 5 bases, the J end lost 4 bases, and 10 bases lay between the germline ends. Per the germline V gene, CDR1 is SGHAT and CDR2 is FQNNGV. This CDR3 has 13 amino acids. The CDR3 reads CASSPWTADTQYF. Written as DNA, the CDR3 is TGTGCCAGCAGCCCATGGACTGCAGATACGCAGTATTTT.

The rearrangement links TRBV13 to TRBJ2-1; 14 positions match TRBD2. V shed 5 bases, J shed 5 bases, and the junction held 5 bases outside the gene matches. Germline V CDR1 and CDR2: PRHDT, FYEKMQ (reference sequence). This CDR3 region has 16 residues. DNA of the CDR3: TGTGCCAGCAGCACCCGACTAGCGGGAGGGAACAATGAGCAGTTCTTC. It codes for CASSTRLAGGNNEQFF.

This clone was counted a single time. The chain employs TRBV7-8 and TRBJ1-6, with D possibly being TRBD1 (5 bases). Trimming cost V 5 bases and J 7 bases, with 15 bases left between them. The CDR3 covers 15 residues. The germline gives CDR1 SGHVS, CDR2 FQNEAQ. Written as DNA, the CDR3 is TGTGCCAGCAGCCGAATAGGGCAGGGAAATTCACCCCTCCACTTT. It codes for CASSRIGQGNSPLHF.

The chain joins TRBV9 to TRBJ1-3, with D possibly matching TRBD1 (5 bases). V lost 1 base and J 4 bases, leaving 12 bases between the germline ends. In germline, CDR1 is SGDLS, CDR2 YYNGEE. The CDR3 is 15 amino acids. The chain's CDR3 is CASSVNQGSGNTIYF. Here the CDR3 DNA reads TGTGCCAGCAGCGTAAATCAGGGCTCGGGAAACACCATATATTTT. The full variable domain, its missing parts supplied by reference TRBV9 and TRBJ1-3, is DSGVTQTPKHLITATGQRVTLRCSPRSGDLSVYWYQQSLDQGLQFLIQYYNGEERAKGNILERFSAQQFPDLHSELNLSSLELGDSALYFCASSVNQGSGNTIYFGEGSWLTVV.

The V gene is TRBV7-8, the J gene TRBJ1-1; no firm D call. Trimming took 5 bases from V and 3 from J, leaving 16 bases between them. The CDR3 length is 15 residues. Germline V gene data show CDR1 as SGHVS and CDR2 as FQNEAQ. This CDR3 reads CASSPASPPDTEAFF. The DNA for the CDR3 is TGTGCCAGCAGCCCAGCCTCCCCCCCTGACACTGAAGCTTTCTTT.